Presented here are 24 T cell receptor beta chains from one specimen sequenced in a study of identical twins. TCRdb fed the 5' RACE reads into MiXCR, producing one record per CDR3 protein. The repertoire holds approximately 410,000 distinct CDR3 sequences, with roughly 20% as singletons. Material for sequencing was naive T cells sorted from blood. Source of these receptors: a man between 50 and 59 years old in good health.

CDR3 nucleotides: TGTGCCATCAGAGGACAGTCACACCCCTACGAGCAGTACTTC. It translates to CAIRGQSHPYEQYF. V and J are TRBV10-3 and TRBJ2-7; tentative D call: TRBD1 (6 bases). CDR1 and CDR2 from the germline V gene are ENHRY and SYGVKD. The CDR3 runs 14 residues. The V end lost 6 bases, the J end lost 2 bases, and 14 bases lay between the germline ends.

Many counts were recorded for this clonotype. The J gene is TRBJ2-1, the V gene TRBV12-3 or TRBV12-4; TRBD2 matches at 7 bases. Trimming took 0 bases from V and 2 from J; bases not matched to a gene: 4. The CDR3 has 16 amino acids. The DNA of the CDR3 is TGTGCCAGCAGTTTAGCGCTGGGGGGGGCCTACAATGAGCAGTTCTTC. It is translated as CASSLALGGAYNEQFF.

This clonotype was seen repeatedly, ten times or more. The V and J genes are TRBV3-1 and TRBJ2-1; unclear D gene. Germline-derived CDR1 and CDR2 are LGHDT and YNNKEL (reference sequence). V gave up 1 base and J gave up 7 bases, with 8 bases separating them. The CDR3 extends over 13 amino acids. The CDR3 nucleotides are TGTGCCAGCAGCCAAGGTAGGCGGAATGAGCAGTTCTTC. Its translation: CASSQGRRNEQFF.

This clonotype was counted a few times. V is TRBV19 and J is TRBJ2-4, with D perhaps TRBD1 (5 bases). The CDR3 consists of 13 residues. V lost 7 bases and J 4 bases, leaving 11 bases between the germline ends. Germline-derived CDR1 and CDR2 are LNHDA and SQIVND (reference sequence). In DNA, the CDR3 is TGTGCCAGTACCGGTCAGGGAAAAAACATTCAGTACTTC. Protein sequence: CASTGQGKNIQYF.

This clonotype was counted many times. The chain joins TRBV7-9 to TRBJ2-2; 10 bases fit TRBD1. V was pared by 6 bases and J by 0 bases, with 7 bases of the junction left unmatched. Germline CDR1 reads SEHNR; CDR2 reads FQNEAQ (reference sequence). CDR3 length: 17 residues. The CDR3 region is CASRPTGGSANTGELFF. DNA of the CDR3: TGTGCCAGCAGACCGACAGGGGGCTCGGCGAACACCGGGGAGCTGTTTTTT.

This clonotype was recorded many times. This chain's CDR3 is CSARDRVTSGRAHEQYF. The CDR3 DNA sequence: TGCAGTGCTAGAGATCGGGTCACTAGCGGGAGGGCCCACGAGCAGTACTTC. This chain connects TRBV20-1 to TRBJ2-7; 13 bases map to TRBD2. Germline-derived CDR1 and CDR2 are DFQATT and SNEGSKA (reference sequence). J lost 5 bases, V lost 0 bases, and 10 bases had no gene match. The CDR3 consists of 17 residues.

CDR3 sequence (DNA): TGTGCCAGCAGTGTAGGCGATAGGTCCTACGAGCAGTACTTC. As protein: CASSVGDRSYEQYF. The chain couples TRBV6-1 to TRBJ2-7, with no clear D. V lost 4 bases to trimming and J lost 1 base, with 11 bases between them. Germline V gene data show CDR1 as MNHNS and CDR2 as SASEGT. The CDR3 has 14 residues.

This clonotype was picked up many times. The chain is built from TRBV6-5 and TRBJ2-7; 11 nucleotides align to TRBD2. V shed 4 bases, J shed 3 bases, and the junction held 5 bases outside the gene matches. Germline-derived CDR1 and CDR2 are MNHEY and SVGAGI. The CDR3 covers 15 residues. CDR3 protein: CASSLAGGGGYEQYF. CDR3 coding DNA: TGTGCCAGCAGTTTAGCGGGAGGGGGTGGCTACGAGCAGTACTTC.

There are a few counts of this clonotype. The V and J genes are TRBV9 and TRBJ2-7; 9 nucleotides line up with TRBD2. V gave up 0 bases and J gave up 1 base; unmatched junction bases: 2. The CDR3 covers 15 residues. Germline loops: CDR1 SGDLS, CDR2 YYNGEE. CDR3 loop: CASSVASGASYEQYF. The CDR3 DNA reads as TGTGCCAGCAGCGTAGCTAGCGGGGCATCCTACGAGCAGTACTTC. The variable domain in full, completed from reference TRBV9 and TRBJ2-7, reads DSGVTQTPKHLITATGQRVTLRCSPRSGDLSVYWYQQSLDQGLQFLIQYYNGEERAKGNILERFSAQQFPDLHSELNLSSLELGDSALYFCASSVASGASYEQYFGPGTRLTVT.

Turning to this clonotype: At one boundary the junction diverges from the germline segment, which might be a read error. The chain joins TRBV29-1 to TRBJ2-1, with 8 bases matching TRBD2. CDR1 is SQVTM and CDR2 is ANQGSEA in the germline V gene. CDR3 length: 10 amino acids. In DNA, the CDR3 is TGCAGCGTCCCTGGCGGGGGGCTGGTCTTC. It translates to CSVPGGGLVF.

This clonotype was found many times. The genes are TRBV12-3 or TRBV12-4 and TRBJ2-4; tentative D call: TRBD2 (6 bases). V lost 2 bases and J lost 2, with 7 bases in between. CDR3 length: 14 residues. CDR3 loop: CASSLRETKNIQYF. The CDR3 coding sequence is TGTGCCAGCAGTTTACGGGAGACCAAAAACATTCAGTACTTC.

This clonotype has only a few counts. The chain couples TRBV12-3 or TRBV12-4 to TRBJ2-1, with D unresolved. V was cut by 4 bases and J by 7 bases, with 11 bases left in between. The CDR3 length is 13 residues. This CDR3 reads CASSSDFFNEQFF. CDR3 sequence (DNA): TGTGCCAGCAGTTCCGACTTTTTTAATGAGCAGTTCTTC.

A few counts support this clonotype. CDR3 bases: TGCAGTGCGCTTTCTCCGGGACAGATAAATCAGCCCCAGCATTTT. Its protein is CSALSPGQINQPQHF. The rearrangement uses TRBV20-1 and TRBJ1-5; 7 nucleotides line up with TRBD1. V lost 6 bases to trimming and J lost 4 bases; unmatched junction nucleotides: 12. Germline lookup yields CDR1 DFQATT and CDR2 SNEGSKA (reference sequence). The CDR3 extends over 15 amino acids.

This chain joins TRBV12-3 or TRBV12-4 and TRBJ1-5; no reliable D call. The CDR3 sequence is 14 residues long. V was pared by 7 bases and J by 3 bases, with 13 bases between. The CDR3 here is CASKAGIDNQPQHF. CDR3 DNA sequence: TGTGCCAGCAAGGCCGGGATAGACAATCAGCCCCAGCATTTT.

This clonotype was seen many times. The rearrangement links TRBV4-3 to TRBJ1-4; TRBD1 is a possible D gene (5 bases). V lost 4 bases and J 0 bases, leaving 9 bases between the germline ends. This CDR3 is 15 amino acids long. Germline CDR1 LGHNA, CDR2 YSLEER. CDR3 protein: CASSRDGATNEKLFF. The CDR3 DNA follows: TGCGCCAGCAGCCGGGACGGTGCAACTAATGAAAAACTGTTTTTT.

V is TRBV5-5 and J is TRBJ2-3, with D unclear. This CDR3 spans 16 amino acids. The V end lost 1 base, the J end lost 2 bases, and 14 bases lay between the germline ends. CDR1 SGHKS and CDR2 YYEKEE come from the germline V gene (reference sequence). CDR3 residues: CASSLLPVNPTDTQYF. CDR3 DNA sequence: TGTGCCAGCAGCTTGCTTCCAGTCAACCCCACAGATACGCAGTATTTT.

In this sample, this clonotype turned up a few times. A much larger clone differs from this one at a single base, so this may be a read error. This chain uses TRBV9 with TRBJ2-1; D possibly corresponds to TRBD2 (6 bases). Germline V gives CDR1 SGDLS, CDR2 YYNGEE. This CDR3 has 15 amino acids. Trimming left V 4 bases short and J 0 bases short, with 11 bases between. Here the CDR3 reads CASSYDGSSYNEQFF. The CDR3 DNA sequence: TGTGCCAGCAGCTACGACGGGAGCTCCTACAATGAGCAGTTCTTC. The full variable domain, rest sourced from reference TRBV9 and TRBJ2-1, is DSGVTQTPKHLITATGQRVTLRCSPRSGDLSVYWYQQSLDQGLQFLIQYYNGEERAKGNILERFSAQQFPDLHSELNLSSLELGDSALYFCASSYDGSSYNEQFFGPGTRLTVL.

Points on this clonotype: At one end, the junction sequence differs from germline, possibly due to a read error. The chain carries TRBV18 and TRBJ2-1; D call uncertain. CDR1 is KGHSH and CDR2 is LQKENI in the germline V gene. CDR3 length: 13 amino acids. The CDR3 DNA is TGTGCCAGCTCACCCAACTCTTACAGTGAGCAGTTCTTC. Protein sequence: CASSPNSYSEQFF.

This CDR3 is CSAGGNRGGNEQFF. The CDR3 region has the DNA TGCAGTGCCGGGGGGAACAGGGGGGGAAATGAGCAGTTCTTC. The chain recombines TRBV20-1 with TRBJ2-1, with a tentative D call TRBD1 (8 bases). This CDR3 is built from 14 residues. Trimming shortened V by 6 bases and J by 7 bases, and 19 bases separated the two germline ends. CDR1 and CDR2 (germline): DFQATT, SNEGSKA (reference sequence).

This clonotype was recorded many times. The chain links TRBV11-2 to TRBJ1-5, with a possible D match to TRBD1 (5 bases). CDR1 and CDR2 from the germline V gene are SGHAT and FQNNGV. The CDR3 extends over 16 amino acids. V lost 1 base and J 3 bases, leaving 13 bases between the germline ends. DNA of the CDR3: TGTGCCAGCAGCTTAGTCCTGCCGGGACCCAATCAGCCCCAGCATTTT. It is translated as CASSLVLPGPNQPQHF.

There are a few counts of this clonotype. CDR3 sequence: CSASVTGSLYQETQYF. Here the CDR3 DNA reads TGCAGTGCTAGTGTTACAGGGAGTCTATACCAAGAGACCCAGTACTTC. The rearrangement joins TRBV20-1 to TRBJ2-5; maybe TRBD1 (6 bases). Germline V gene data show CDR1 as DFQATT and CDR2 as SNEGSKA (reference sequence). The V gene lost 3 bases and the J gene lost 0 bases, with 17 bases spanning the gap. There are 16 residues in the CDR3.

The chain has TRBV9 and TRBJ1-6; 8 nucleotides agree with TRBD1. The CDR3 contains 17 residues. In germline, CDR1 is SGDLS, CDR2 YYNGEE. After removal of 3 bases from V and 2 bases from J, the junction contained 7 bases not matched to a gene. Written as DNA, the CDR3 is TGTGCCAGCAGCGCCTGGGACAGGTCTGCCTATAATTCACCCCTCCACTTT. Translated: CASSAWDRSAYNSPLHF.

Notes on this clonotype: A much larger clone differs by one base, so this may be a read error. The conserved closing phenylalanine or tryptophan is absent in this CDR3, likely reflecting a read error. V usage is TRBV15 and J usage is TRBJ1-2; D is uncertain. This CDR3 is built from 13 residues. Germline CDR1 reads LNHNV; CDR2 reads YYDKDF (reference sequence). Between the trimmed V and J ends, which lost 0 bases and 6 bases, there was a span of 8 bases. The CDR3 loop is CATSRDLWDGYTL. CDR3 in DNA: TGTGCCACCAGCAGAGATTTATGGGATGGCTACACCCTC.

The V gene is TRBV6-5, the J gene TRBJ1-5, with 7 bases fitting TRBD1. Germline CDR1 MNHEY, CDR2 SVGAGI. This CDR3 region has 15 residues. Trimming took 0 bases from V and 2 from J; bases not matched to a gene: 1. In DNA form, the CDR3 reads TGTGCCAGCAGTTACTCCGGGACAGGCAATCAGCCCCAGCATTTT. As protein: CASSYSGTGNQPQHF.